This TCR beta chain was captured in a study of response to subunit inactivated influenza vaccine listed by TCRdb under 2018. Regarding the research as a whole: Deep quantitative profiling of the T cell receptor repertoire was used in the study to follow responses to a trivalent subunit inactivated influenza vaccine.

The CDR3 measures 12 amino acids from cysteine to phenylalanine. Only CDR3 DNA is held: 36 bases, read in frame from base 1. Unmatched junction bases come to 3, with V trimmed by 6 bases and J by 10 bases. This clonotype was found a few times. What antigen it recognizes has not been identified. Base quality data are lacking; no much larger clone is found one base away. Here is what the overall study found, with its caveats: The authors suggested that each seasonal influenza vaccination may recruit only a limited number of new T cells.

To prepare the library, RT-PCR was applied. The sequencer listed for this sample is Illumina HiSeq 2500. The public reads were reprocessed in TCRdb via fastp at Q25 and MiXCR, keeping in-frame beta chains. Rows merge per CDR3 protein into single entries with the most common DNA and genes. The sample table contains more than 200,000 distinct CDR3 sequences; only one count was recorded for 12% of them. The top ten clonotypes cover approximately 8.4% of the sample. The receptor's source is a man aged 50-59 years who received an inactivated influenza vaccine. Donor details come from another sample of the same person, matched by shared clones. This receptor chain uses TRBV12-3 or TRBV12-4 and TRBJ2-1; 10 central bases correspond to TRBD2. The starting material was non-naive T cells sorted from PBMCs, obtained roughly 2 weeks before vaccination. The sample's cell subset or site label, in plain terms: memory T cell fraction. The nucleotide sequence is TGTGCCAGCAGCTATAGCGGGGGGGAGCAGTTCTTC. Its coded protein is CASSYSGGEQFF.